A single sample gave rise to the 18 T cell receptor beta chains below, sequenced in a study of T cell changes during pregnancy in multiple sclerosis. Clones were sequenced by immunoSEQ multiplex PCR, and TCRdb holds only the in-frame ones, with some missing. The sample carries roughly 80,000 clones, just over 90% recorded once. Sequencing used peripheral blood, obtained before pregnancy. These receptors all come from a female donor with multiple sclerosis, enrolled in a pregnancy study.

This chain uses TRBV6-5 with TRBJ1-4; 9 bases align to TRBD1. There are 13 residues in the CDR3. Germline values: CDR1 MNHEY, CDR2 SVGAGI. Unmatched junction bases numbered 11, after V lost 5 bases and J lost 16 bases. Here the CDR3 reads CASSPGQGLYPFF. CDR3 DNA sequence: TGTGCCAGCAGTCCTGGACAGGGGCTCTATCCGTTTTTT.

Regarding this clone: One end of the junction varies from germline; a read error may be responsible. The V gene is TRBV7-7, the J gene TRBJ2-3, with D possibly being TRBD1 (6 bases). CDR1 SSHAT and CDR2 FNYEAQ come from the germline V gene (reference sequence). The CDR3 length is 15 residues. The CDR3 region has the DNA TGTGCTAGCAGCCCTAGTCTGGGGGCGAGTGATACGCAGTATTTT. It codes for CASSPSLGASDTQYF.

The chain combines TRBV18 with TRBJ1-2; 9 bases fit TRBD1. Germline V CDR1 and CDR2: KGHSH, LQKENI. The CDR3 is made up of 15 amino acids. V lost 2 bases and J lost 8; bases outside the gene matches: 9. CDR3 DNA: TGTGCCAGCTCACCAGGCGGGGACAGGGTGCGCGGCTACACCTTC. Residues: CASSPGGDRVRGYTF.

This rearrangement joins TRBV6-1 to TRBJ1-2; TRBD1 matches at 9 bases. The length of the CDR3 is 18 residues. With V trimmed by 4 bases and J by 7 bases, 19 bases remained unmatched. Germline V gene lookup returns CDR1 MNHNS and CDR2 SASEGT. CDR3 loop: CASSAISGTGSPLAGYTF. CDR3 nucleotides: TGTGCCAGCAGTGCAATTTCCGGGACAGGGAGCCCCCTGGCTGGCTACACCTTC.

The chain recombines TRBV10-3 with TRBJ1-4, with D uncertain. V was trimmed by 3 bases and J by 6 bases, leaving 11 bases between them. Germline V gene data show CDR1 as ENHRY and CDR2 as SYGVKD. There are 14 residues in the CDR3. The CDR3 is CAISETGWDEKLFF. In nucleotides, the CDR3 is TGTGCCATCAGTGAAACGGGGTGGGATGAAAAACTGTTTTTT.

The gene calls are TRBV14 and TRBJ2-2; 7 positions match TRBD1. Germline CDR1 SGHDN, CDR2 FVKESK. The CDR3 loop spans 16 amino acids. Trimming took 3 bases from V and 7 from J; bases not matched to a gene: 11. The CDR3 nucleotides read TGTGCCAGCAGCCAGACTCCCGGGACAGCCCACGGGGAGCTGTTTTTT. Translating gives CASSQTPGTAHGELFF.

This chain's CDR3 is CASSLAWDKYNEQFF. DNA of the CDR3: TGCGCCAGCAGCTTGGCTTGGGACAAGTACAATGAGCAGTTCTTC. The rearrangement joins TRBV5-1 to TRBJ2-1, with D possibly matching TRBD1 (6 bases). CDR1 and CDR2 from the germline V gene are SGHRS and YFSETQ. Trimming stripped 0 bases from V and 4 bases from J, with 11 bases between. The CDR3 has 15 residues.

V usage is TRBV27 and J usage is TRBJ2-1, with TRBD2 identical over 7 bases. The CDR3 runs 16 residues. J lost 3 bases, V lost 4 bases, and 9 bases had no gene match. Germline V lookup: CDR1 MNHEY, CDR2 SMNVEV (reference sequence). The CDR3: CASSSILRGDYNEQFF. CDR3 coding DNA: TGTGCCAGCAGTTCCATACTCCGGGGGGACTACAATGAGCAGTTCTTC.

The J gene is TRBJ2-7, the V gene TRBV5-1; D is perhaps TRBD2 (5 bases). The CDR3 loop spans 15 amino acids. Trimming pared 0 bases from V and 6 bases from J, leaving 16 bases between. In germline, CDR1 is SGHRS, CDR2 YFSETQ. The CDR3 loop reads CASSLVSRGNGEQYF. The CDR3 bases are TGCGCCAGCAGCTTGGTCTCAAGAGGGAACGGCGAGCAGTACTTC.

In DNA form, the CDR3 reads TGTGCCAGCACCTTTAGCGGGGGGACTCAAGAGACCCAGTACTTC. This translates into CASTFSGGTQETQYF. The chain couples TRBV6-5 to TRBJ2-5, with 10 bases lining up with TRBD2. The length of the CDR3 is 15 residues. Germline trimming cut 7 bases from V and 2 bases from J; bases unmatched to any gene: 7. Germline CDR1 is MNHEY and CDR2 is SVGAGI.

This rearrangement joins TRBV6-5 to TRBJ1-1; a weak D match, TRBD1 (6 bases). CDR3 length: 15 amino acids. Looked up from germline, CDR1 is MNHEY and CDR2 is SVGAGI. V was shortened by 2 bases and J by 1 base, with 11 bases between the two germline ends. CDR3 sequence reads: CASSYKDRRNTEAFF. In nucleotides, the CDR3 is TGTGCCAGCAGTTACAAGGACAGAAGGAACACTGAAGCTTTCTTT.

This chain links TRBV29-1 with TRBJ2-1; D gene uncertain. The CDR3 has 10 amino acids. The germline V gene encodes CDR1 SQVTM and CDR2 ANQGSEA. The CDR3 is CSMSGHEQFF. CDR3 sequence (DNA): TGCAGTATGTCTGGGCATGAGCAGTTCTTC.

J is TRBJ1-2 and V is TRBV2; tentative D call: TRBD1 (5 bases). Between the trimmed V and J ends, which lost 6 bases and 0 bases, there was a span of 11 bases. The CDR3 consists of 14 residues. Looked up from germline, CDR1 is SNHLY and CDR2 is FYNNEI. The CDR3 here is CASREGLSNYGYTF. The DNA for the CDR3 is TGTGCCAGCAGGGAGGGACTCTCTAACTATGGCTACACCTTC.

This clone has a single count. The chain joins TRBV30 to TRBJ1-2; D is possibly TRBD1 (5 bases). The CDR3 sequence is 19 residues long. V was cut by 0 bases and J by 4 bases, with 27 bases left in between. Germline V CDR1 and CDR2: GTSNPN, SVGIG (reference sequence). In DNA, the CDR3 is TGTGCCTGGAGTGTCCTCTTCCGGCCACTACAGGAAAGGGGCTATGGCTACACCTTC. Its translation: CAWSVLFRPLQERGYGYTF. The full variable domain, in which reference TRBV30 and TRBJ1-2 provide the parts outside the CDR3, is SQTIHQWPATLVQPVGSPLSLECTVEGTSNPNLYWYRQAAGRGLQLLFYSVGIGQISSEVPQNLSASRPQDRQFILSSKKLLLSDSGFYLCAWSVLFRPLQERGYGYTFGSGTRLTVV.

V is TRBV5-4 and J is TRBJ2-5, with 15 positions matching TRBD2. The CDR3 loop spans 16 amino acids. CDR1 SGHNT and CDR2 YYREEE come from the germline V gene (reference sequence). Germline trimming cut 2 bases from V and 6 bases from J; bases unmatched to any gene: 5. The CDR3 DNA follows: TGTGCCAGCAGCTTTTCCGGGACTAGCGGGGGGAAGACCCAGTACTTC. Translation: CASSFSGTSGGKTQYF.

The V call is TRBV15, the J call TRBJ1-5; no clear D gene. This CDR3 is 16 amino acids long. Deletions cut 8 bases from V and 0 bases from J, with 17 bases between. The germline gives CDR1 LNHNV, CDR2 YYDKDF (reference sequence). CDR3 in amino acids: CATSTAEQYSNQPQHF. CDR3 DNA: TGTGCCACCTCCACCGCCGAACAGTATAGCAATCAGCCCCAGCATTTT.

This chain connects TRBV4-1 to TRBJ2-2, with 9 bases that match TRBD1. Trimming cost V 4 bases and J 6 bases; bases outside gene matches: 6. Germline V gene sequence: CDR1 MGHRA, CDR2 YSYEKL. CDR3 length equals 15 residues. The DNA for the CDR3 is TGCGCCAGCAGCCCTGGGACAGGGATATCCGGGGAGCTGTTTTTT. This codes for CASSPGTGISGELFF.

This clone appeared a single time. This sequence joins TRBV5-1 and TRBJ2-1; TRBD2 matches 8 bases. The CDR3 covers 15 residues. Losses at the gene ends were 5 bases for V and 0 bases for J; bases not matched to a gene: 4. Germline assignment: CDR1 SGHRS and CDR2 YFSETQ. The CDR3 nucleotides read TGCGCCAGCAGACCGGGGGGGAGCTCCTACAATGAGCAGTTCTTC. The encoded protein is CASRPGGSSYNEQFF.